Below, 29 T cell receptor beta chains from the same sample are listed, as sequenced in a study of blood T cells in healthy people across ages. It was with a sample-barcoded 5' primer and a J-beta primer mix that a second PCR of roughly 7 to 12 cycles was run. From the 5' RACE reads, TCRdb called clonotypes with MiXCR, one entry per CDR3 protein. The sample records about 1.8 million distinct CDR3 sequences, roughly 50% being singletons. The specimen was blood. Receptor source: a woman aged 40-49 years in good health.

This clonotype was seen once. The V and J genes are TRBV29-1 and TRBJ1-4; the match to TRBD1 covers 11 bases. The CDR3 covers 14 residues. Germline V lookup: CDR1 SQVTM, CDR2 ANQGSEA. The DNA for the CDR3 is TGCAGTCCGGGACAGGGGGGGCCCGAGGAAAAACTGTTTTTT. It encodes CSPGQGGPEEKLFF.

V usage is TRBV4-2 and J usage is TRBJ1-2; unclear D gene. V lost 0 bases, J lost 1 base, and 12 bases lay in between. CDR1 and CDR2 (germline): LGHNA, YNFKEQ. The CDR3 is made up of 16 amino acids. CDR3 amino acids: CASSQDNALSNYGYTF. CDR3 sequence (DNA): TGTGCCAGCAGCCAAGATAACGCTTTGAGTAACTATGGCTACACCTTC.

The rearrangement links TRBV2 to TRBJ1-5; 11 bases map to TRBD1. Germline V gene data show CDR1 as SNHLY and CDR2 as FYNNEI. V was pared by 6 bases and J by 9 bases, with 10 bases of the junction left unmatched. The CDR3 length is 15 residues. The CDR3 DNA sequence: TGTGCCAGCAGGAGGGACAGGGGGGGAGGCACGCCCCAGCATTTT. The encoded protein is CASRRDRGGGTPQHF.

V and J are TRBV6-1 and TRBJ2-5; TRBD1 might be the D (6 bases). Looked up from germline, CDR1 is MNHNS and CDR2 is SASEGT. V was trimmed by 7 bases and J by 3 bases, leaving 15 bases between them. This CDR3 is 14 amino acids long. The CDR3 sequence is CASTEGVNKETQYF. The DNA for the CDR3 is TGTGCCAGCACCGAGGGGGTAAATAAAGAGACCCAGTACTTC.

This chain uses TRBV6-5 with TRBJ2-7; D call uncertain. The germline V gene encodes CDR1 MNHEY and CDR2 SVGAGI. This CDR3 contains 15 residues. The ends were cut back, 0 bases at V and 7 bases at J, with 16 bases in the middle. The CDR3 is CASSYSPAVVNEQYF. The CDR3, as DNA: TGTGCCAGCAGTTACTCGCCTGCCGTTGTGAATGAGCAGTACTTC.

The gene calls are TRBV6-5 and TRBJ2-1, with 11 nucleotides matching TRBD1. Trimming removed 1 base from V and 5 bases from J; junction bases left unmatched: 1. This CDR3 is 15 amino acids long. CDR1 MNHEY and CDR2 SVGAGI come from the germline V gene. This CDR3 is CASSYWGQGDNEQFF. The CDR3 DNA follows: TGTGCCAGCAGTTACTGGGGACAGGGGGACAATGAGCAGTTCTTC.

The chain recombines TRBV7-2 with TRBJ2-1; 10 nucleotides agree with TRBD2. Unmatched junction bases numbered 11, after V lost 1 base and J lost 8 bases. The CDR3 totals 17 residues. Germline V gives CDR1 SGHTA, CDR2 FQGNSA. The CDR3 protein is CASSLGVGRSGGYEQFF. In DNA, the CDR3 is TGTGCCAGCAGCTTAGGGGTAGGGCGTAGCGGGGGGTATGAGCAGTTCTTC.

This clonotype was seen a handful of times. The chain combines TRBV20-1 with TRBJ2-3; D is perhaps TRBD2 (6 bases). The V end lost 0 bases, the J end lost 4 bases, and 23 bases lay between the germline ends. The V gene's germline CDR1 is DFQATT and CDR2 SNEGSKA (reference sequence). The CDR3 extends over 18 amino acids. The DNA for the CDR3 is TGCAGTGCTAGAGATCTGATGGTAGGGACTCGCATCCCAGATACGCAGTATTTT. This sequence encodes CSARDLMVGTRIPDTQYF.

This clonotype was counted between two and nine times. The chain couples TRBV27 to TRBJ2-2, with 12 bases matching TRBD1. The CDR3 is 15 amino acids. Germline V lookup: CDR1 MNHEY, CDR2 SMNVEV (reference sequence). V dropped 8 bases and J dropped 7; count of bases not matched to a gene: 8. CDR3 coding DNA: TGTGCCAGCTTAGCGGGACAGGGGGCGGTCGGGGAGCTGTTTTTT. Translated: CASLAGQGAVGELFF.

V gene TRBV25-1 combines with J gene TRBJ2-7; D may be TRBD1 (5 bases). The V gene lost 8 bases and the J gene lost 1 base, with 12 bases spanning the gap. CDR1 and CDR2 (germline): MGHDK, SYGVNS. The CDR3 runs 13 residues. The CDR3 region is CASVYQGSYEQYF. For the CDR3, the DNA is TGTGCCAGCGTTTACCAGGGTTCCTACGAGCAGTACTTC.

This clonotype was seen only once. The V gene is TRBV27, the J gene TRBJ1-2, with a weak D call TRBD1 (6 bases). CDR1 and CDR2 from the germline V gene are MNHEY and SMNVEV (reference sequence). Trimming shortened V by 2 bases and J by 0 bases, and 13 bases separated the two germline ends. CDR3 size: 16 residues. Written as DNA, the CDR3 is TGTGCCAGCAGTTTACTTAGGACAGATCCTAACTATGGCTACACCTTC. It is translated as CASSLLRTDPNYGYTF.

The genes are TRBV4-3 and TRBJ2-2, with 13 nucleotides matching TRBD2. Germline CDR1 is LGHNA and CDR2 is YSLEER. Germline trimming cut 2 bases from V and 0 bases from J; bases unmatched to any gene: 3. This CDR3 has 18 residues. The CDR3 nucleotides are TGCGCCAGCAGCCAAAGACTAGCGGGGGGTGCGAACACCGGGGAGCTGTTTTTT. Protein: CASSQRLAGGANTGELFF.

This clonotype was seen many times. CDR3 loop: CASSLVVRGGETQYF. The CDR3, as DNA: TGTGCCAGCAGCTTAGTAGTTAGGGGTGGAGAGACCCAGTACTTC. The V call is TRBV7-2, the J call TRBJ2-5; TRBD1 is a possible D gene (5 bases). The germline V gene has CDR1 SGHTA and CDR2 FQGNSA. The length of the CDR3 is 15 residues. Deletions cut 1 base from V and 4 bases from J, with 13 bases between.

This clonotype was seen a handful of times. The chain links TRBV20-1 to TRBJ2-5; weak D call: TRBD2 (5 bases). Germline lookup yields CDR1 DFQATT and CDR2 SNEGSKA (reference sequence). V was cut by 1 base and J by 5 bases, with 11 bases left in between. The CDR3 contains 13 residues. CDR3 sequence reads: CSARGPSWETQYF. The CDR3 DNA is TGCAGTGCTAGAGGGCCTAGCTGGGAGACCCAGTACTTC.

The V and J genes are TRBV7-2 and TRBJ2-1, with 7 bases that match TRBD1. Per the germline V gene, CDR1 is SGHTA and CDR2 is FQGNSA. Trimming took 5 bases from V and 8 from J; bases not matched to a gene: 12. The CDR3 runs 15 residues. The chain's CDR3 is CASSASGTVVDEQFF. Written as DNA, the CDR3 is TGTGCCAGCAGCGCCTCCGGGACAGTAGTTGATGAGCAGTTCTTC.

V gene TRBV15 combines with J gene TRBJ2-7; TRBD1 is a possible D gene (5 bases). Germline CDR1 reads LNHNV; CDR2 reads YYDKDF (reference sequence). The CDR3 is made up of 15 amino acids. V was pared by 0 bases and J by 5 bases, with 14 bases between. The CDR3 nucleotides read TGTGCCACCAGCAGAGATTTAGGGGAATCCCACGAGCAGTACTTC. Its protein product is CATSRDLGESHEQYF.

CDR3 nucleotide sequence: TGCGCCAGCAGGCTCTTGTCTAGCGGGGGGGCCGCTGGAAATGAGCAGTTCTTC. Amino acid sequence: CASRLLSSGGAAGNEQFF. The rearrangement links TRBV5-1 to TRBJ2-1, with 12 bases lining up with TRBD2. V was pared by 5 bases and J by 7 bases, with 16 bases of the junction left unmatched. The CDR3 consists of 18 residues. Per germline, CDR1 SGHRS and CDR2 YFSETQ.

This clonotype was picked up a small number of times. The chain links TRBV11-2 to TRBJ2-7; TRBD1 matches 7 bases. This CDR3 comprises 15 residues. Germline V gene data show CDR1 as SGHAT and CDR2 as FQNNGV. V lost 4 bases and J lost 6; bases outside the gene matches: 12. In DNA form, the CDR3 reads TGTGCCAGCAGCTCTGGACAGGTTGATCGGGGCGAGCAGTACTTC. It translates to CASSSGQVDRGEQYF.

The rearrangement joins TRBV12-3 or TRBV12-4 to TRBJ2-7; 9 bases are a match to TRBD2. The CDR3 totals 16 residues. The J segment lost 4 bases and the V segment lost 10 bases, leaving 17 bases of the junction unmatched. The CDR3 is CATRRTTSGSRYEQYF. The CDR3 region has the DNA TGTGCCACCCGGAGGACAACTAGCGGGTCGAGATACGAGCAGTACTTC.

This sequence joins TRBV28 and TRBJ1-1, with D perhaps matching TRBD1 (6 bases). The CDR3 has 15 amino acids. V shed 0 bases and J shed 0 bases, with 8 bases lying between them. Germline assignment: CDR1 MDHEN and CDR2 SYDVKM. The CDR3: CASSLWGAMNTEAFF. In DNA, the CDR3 is TGTGCCAGCAGTTTATGGGGGGCTATGAACACTGAAGCTTTCTTT.

This clonotype was detected only a few times. The chain carries TRBV6-2 or TRBV6-3 and TRBJ2-1; no definite D call. The germline V gene has CDR1 MNHEY and CDR2 SVGEGT. V lost 6 bases, J lost 10 bases, and 19 bases lay in between. This CDR3 region has 14 residues. Written as DNA, the CDR3 is TGTGCCAGCAGCTACGGGTATGGCTCACGGGAGCAGTTCTTC. Residues: CASSYGYGSREQFF.

The V and J genes are TRBV25-1 and TRBJ2-7; no clear D. CDR3 length equals 14 residues. From germline, CDR1 is MGHDK and CDR2 SYGVNS. Trimming cost V 3 bases and J 4 bases, with 13 bases left between them. For the CDR3, the DNA is TGTGCCAGCAGTGATGCGATACCCCCTTACGAGCAGTACTTC. Translated, it gives CASSDAIPPYEQYF.

This sequence joins TRBV13 and TRBJ2-5; D might be TRBD1 (6 bases). V was shortened by 5 bases and J by 5 bases, with 12 bases between the two germline ends. Germline assignment: CDR1 PRHDT and CDR2 FYEKMQ (reference sequence). The CDR3 length is 13 residues. Here the CDR3 DNA reads TGTGCCAGCAGCGAGACAGGAGATGAGACCCAGTACTTC. Translation: CASSETGDETQYF.

The chain has TRBV11-1 and TRBJ2-4; 7 nucleotides agree with TRBD1. The CDR3 runs 15 residues. J gave up 7 bases and V 5 bases, and 11 bases lay outside the gene matches. Germline assignment: CDR1 SGHAT and CDR2 FQDESV (reference sequence). CDR3 amino acids: CASSRDRAGFNIQYF. In DNA form, the CDR3 reads TGTGCCAGCAGCAGAGACAGGGCCGGATTTAACATTCAGTACTTC.

J is TRBJ2-5 and V is TRBV2, with D perhaps TRBD1 or TRBD2 (5 bases each). V shed 4 bases and J shed 10 bases, with 7 bases lying between them. CDR1 is SNHLY and CDR2 is FYNNEI in the germline V gene. This CDR3 region has 10 residues. The CDR3 bases are TGTGCCAGCAGTGTGGGGGACCAGTACTTC. It yields the protein CASSVGDQYF. The full variable domain, rest sourced from reference TRBV2 and TRBJ2-5, is EPEVTQTPSHQVTQMGQEVILRCVPISNHLYFYWYRQILGQKVEFLVSFYNNEISEKSEIFDDQFSVERPDGSNFTLKIRSTKLEDSAMYFCASSVGDQYFGPGTRLLVL.

This clonotype was recorded only once. The chain links TRBV14 to TRBJ2-7; 10 bases are shared with TRBD2. This CDR3 has 18 amino acids. Germline V lookup: CDR1 SGHDN, CDR2 FVKESK. V dropped 1 base and J dropped 4; count of bases not matched to a gene: 13. This CDR3 is CASSQGLAGARHRYEQYF. CDR3 in DNA: TGTGCCAGCAGCCAAGGGCTAGCGGGGGCGAGGCATCGATACGAGCAGTACTTC.

The chain uses TRBV29-1 and TRBJ2-3; D is unclear. Germline-derived CDR1 and CDR2 are SQVTM and ANQGSEA. V was pared by 4 bases and J by 2 bases, with 13 bases between. This CDR3 is built from 14 residues. In nucleotides, the CDR3 is TGCAGCGTTGTCGCTAGGGCCCACACAGATACGCAGTATTTT. Amino acids: CSVVARAHTDTQYF.

The CDR3 DNA sequence: TGTGCCACCAGTGATGGGAGTGGCGGATCTGAGCAGTACTTC. It translates to CATSDGSGGSEQYF. The chain combines TRBV24-1 with TRBJ2-7; maybe TRBD2 (5 bases). This CDR3 comprises 14 residues. CDR1 and CDR2 from the germline V gene are KGHDR and SFDVKD. The germline V and J ends were trimmed by 3 bases and 7 bases, with 15 bases remaining between them.

The chain combines TRBV20-1 with TRBJ2-7; a possible D gene is TRBD2 (6 bases). The J call could be wrong; TRBJ2-4 is a better fit for the DNA end. The germline CDR1 and CDR2 sequences are DFQATT and SNEGSKA (reference sequence). The CDR3 consists of 14 residues. CDR3 nucleotide sequence: TGCAGTGCCACCCAGAGGGGACGGGGGAACATTCAGTACTTC. Protein product: CSATQRGRGNIQYF.